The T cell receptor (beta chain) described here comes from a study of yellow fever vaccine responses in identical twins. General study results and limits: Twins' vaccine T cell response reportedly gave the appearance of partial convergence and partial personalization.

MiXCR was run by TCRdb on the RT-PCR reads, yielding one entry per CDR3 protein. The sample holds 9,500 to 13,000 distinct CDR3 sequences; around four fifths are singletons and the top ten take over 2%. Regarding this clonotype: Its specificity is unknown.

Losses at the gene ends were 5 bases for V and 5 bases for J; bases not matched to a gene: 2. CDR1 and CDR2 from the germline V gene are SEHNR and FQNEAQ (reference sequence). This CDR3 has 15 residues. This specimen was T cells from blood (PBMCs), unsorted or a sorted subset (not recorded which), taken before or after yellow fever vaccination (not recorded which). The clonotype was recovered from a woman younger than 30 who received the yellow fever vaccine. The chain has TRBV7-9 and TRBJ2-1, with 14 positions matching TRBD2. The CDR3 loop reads CASSLGLAGDNEQFF. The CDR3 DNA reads TGTGCCAGCAGCCTGGGACTAGCGGGGGACAATGAGCAGTTCTTC. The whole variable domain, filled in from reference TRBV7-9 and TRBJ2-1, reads DTGVSQNPRHKITKRGQNVTFRCDPISEHNRLYWYRQTLGQGPEFLTYFQNEAQLEKSRLLSDRFSAERPKGSFSTLEIQRTEQGDSAMYLCASSLGLAGDNEQFFGPGTRLTVL.